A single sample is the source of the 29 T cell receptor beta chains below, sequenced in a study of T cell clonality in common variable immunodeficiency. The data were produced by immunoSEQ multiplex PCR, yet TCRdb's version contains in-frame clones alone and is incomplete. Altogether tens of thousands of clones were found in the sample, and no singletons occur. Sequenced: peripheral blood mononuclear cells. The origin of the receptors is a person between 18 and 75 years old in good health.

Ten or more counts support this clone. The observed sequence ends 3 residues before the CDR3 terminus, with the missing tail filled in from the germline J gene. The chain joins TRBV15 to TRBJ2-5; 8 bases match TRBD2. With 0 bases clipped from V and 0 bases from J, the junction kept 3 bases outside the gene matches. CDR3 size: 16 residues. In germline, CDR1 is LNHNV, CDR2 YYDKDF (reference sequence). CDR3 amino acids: CATSRDGGGYQETQYF. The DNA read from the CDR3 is TGTGCCACCAGCAGAGACGGGGGGGGGTACCAAGAGACC.

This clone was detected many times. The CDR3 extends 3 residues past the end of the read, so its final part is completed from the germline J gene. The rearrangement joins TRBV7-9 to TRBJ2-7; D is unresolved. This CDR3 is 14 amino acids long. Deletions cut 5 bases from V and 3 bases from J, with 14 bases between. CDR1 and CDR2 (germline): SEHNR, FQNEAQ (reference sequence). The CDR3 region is CASSQSFRVYEQYF. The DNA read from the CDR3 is TGTGCCAGCAGCCAGTCGTTTAGGGTCTACGAG. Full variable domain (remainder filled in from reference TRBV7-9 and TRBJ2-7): DTGVSQNPRHKITKRGQNVTFRCDPISEHNRLYWYRQTLGQGPEFLTYFQNEAQLEKSRLLSDRFSAERPKGSFSTLEIQRTEQGDSAMYLCASSQSFRVYEQYFGPGTRLTVT.

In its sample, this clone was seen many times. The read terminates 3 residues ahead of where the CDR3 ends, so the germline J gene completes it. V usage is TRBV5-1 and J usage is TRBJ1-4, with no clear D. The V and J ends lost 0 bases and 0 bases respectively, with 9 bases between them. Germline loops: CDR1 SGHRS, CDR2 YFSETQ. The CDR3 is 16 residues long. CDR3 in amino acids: CASSLAVVATNEKLFF. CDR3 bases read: TGCGCCAGCAGCTTGGCAGTTGTCGCAACTAATGAAAAA. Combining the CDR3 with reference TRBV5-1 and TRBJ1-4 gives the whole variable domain KAGVTQTPRYLIKTRGQQVTLSCSPISGHRSVSWYQQTPGQGLQFLFEYFSETQRNKGNFPGRFSGRQFSNSRSEMNVSTLELGDSALYLCASSLAVVATNEKLFFGSGTQLSVL.

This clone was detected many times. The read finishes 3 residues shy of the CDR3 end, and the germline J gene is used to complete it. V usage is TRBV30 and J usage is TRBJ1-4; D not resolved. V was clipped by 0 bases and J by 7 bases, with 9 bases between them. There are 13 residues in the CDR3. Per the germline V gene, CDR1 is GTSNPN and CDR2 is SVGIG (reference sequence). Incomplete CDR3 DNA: TGTGCCTGGAGTGTACAGCTAAGTGAAAAA. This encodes CAWSVQLSEK. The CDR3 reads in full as CAWSVQLSEKLFF.

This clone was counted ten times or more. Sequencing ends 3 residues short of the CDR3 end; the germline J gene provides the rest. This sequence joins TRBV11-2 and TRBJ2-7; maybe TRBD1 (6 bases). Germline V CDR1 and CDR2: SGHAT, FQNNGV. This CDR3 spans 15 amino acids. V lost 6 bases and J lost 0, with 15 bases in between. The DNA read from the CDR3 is TGTGCCAGCAGACCAACAGGGCCCCTCTCCTACGAG. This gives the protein CASRPTGPLSYE. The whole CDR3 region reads CASRPTGPLSYEQYF.

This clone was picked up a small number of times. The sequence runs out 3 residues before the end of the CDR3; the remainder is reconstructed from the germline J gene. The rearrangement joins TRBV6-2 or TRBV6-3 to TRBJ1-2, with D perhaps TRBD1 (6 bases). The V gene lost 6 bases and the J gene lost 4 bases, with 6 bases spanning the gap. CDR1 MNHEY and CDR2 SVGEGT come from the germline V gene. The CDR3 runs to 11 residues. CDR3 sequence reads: CASRDSYGYTF. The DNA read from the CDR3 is TGTGCCAGCAGGGACAGCTATGGC.

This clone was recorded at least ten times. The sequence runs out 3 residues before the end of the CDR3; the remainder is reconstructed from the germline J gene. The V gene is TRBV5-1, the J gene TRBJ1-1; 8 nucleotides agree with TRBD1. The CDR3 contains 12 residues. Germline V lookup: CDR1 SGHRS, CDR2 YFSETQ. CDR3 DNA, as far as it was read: TGCGCCAGCAGCTTCGACAGGGGCCAA. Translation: CASSFDRGQ. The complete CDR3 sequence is CASSFDRGQAFF.

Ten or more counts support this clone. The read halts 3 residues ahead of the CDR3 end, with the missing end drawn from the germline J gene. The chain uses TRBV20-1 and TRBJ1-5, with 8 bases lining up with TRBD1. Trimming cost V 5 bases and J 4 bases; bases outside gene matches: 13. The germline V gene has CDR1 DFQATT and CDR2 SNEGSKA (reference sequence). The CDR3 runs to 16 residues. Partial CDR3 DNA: TGCAGTGCTCTCAACCCCGGGACAGGATTGAATCAGCCC. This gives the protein CSALNPGTGLNQP. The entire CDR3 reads CSALNPGTGLNQPQHF.

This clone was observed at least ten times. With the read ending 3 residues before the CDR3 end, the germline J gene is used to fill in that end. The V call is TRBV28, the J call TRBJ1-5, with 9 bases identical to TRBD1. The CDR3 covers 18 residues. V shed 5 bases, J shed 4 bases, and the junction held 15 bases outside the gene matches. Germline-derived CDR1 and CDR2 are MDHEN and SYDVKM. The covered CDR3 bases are TGTGCCAGCAGTCCGTCCCGGGACAGGGCATCATGGAATCAGCCC. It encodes CASSPSRDRASWNQP. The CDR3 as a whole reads CASSPSRDRASWNQPQHF.

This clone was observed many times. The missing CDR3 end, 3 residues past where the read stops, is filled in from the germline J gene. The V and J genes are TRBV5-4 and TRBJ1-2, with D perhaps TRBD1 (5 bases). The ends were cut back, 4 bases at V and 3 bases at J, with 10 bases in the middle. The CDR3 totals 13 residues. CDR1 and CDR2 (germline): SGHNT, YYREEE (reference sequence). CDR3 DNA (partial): TGTGCCAGCAGCATCTGGGGCGACTATGGC. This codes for CASSIWGDYG. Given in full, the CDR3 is CASSIWGDYGYTF.

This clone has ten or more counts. The CDR3 here is CASSVNRGTEAFF. Partial CDR3 DNA: TGTGCCAGCAGTGTAAACAGAGGCACTGAA. The chain links TRBV6-2 or TRBV6-3 to TRBJ1-1; D is unresolved. Sequencing ends 3 residues short of the CDR3 end; the germline J gene provides the rest. The CDR3 is 13 amino acids. Trimming took 5 bases from V and 4 from J, leaving 11 bases between them. Per the germline V gene, CDR1 is MNHEY and CDR2 is SVGEGT.

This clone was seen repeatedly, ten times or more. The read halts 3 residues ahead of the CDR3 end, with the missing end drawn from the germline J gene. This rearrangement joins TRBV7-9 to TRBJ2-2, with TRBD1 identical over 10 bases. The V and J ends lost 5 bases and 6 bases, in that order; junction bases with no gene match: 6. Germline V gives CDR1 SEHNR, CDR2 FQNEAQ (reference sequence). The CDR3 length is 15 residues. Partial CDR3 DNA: TGTGCCAGCAGCCCCGGGACAGGGGTTTCCGGGGAG. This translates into CASSPGTGVSGE. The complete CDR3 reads CASSPGTGVSGELFF. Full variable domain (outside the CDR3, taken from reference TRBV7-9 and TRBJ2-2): DTGVSQNPRHKITKRGQNVTFRCDPISEHNRLYWYRQTLGQGPEFLTYFQNEAQLEKSRLLSDRFSAERPKGSFSTLEIQRTEQGDSAMYLCASSPGTGVSGELFFGEGSRLTVL.

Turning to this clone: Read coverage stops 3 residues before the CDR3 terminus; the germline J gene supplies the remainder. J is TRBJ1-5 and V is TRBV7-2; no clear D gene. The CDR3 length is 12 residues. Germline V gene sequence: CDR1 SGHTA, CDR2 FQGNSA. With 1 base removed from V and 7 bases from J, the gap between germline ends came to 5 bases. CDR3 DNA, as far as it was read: TGTGCCAGCAGCTTAGAGGTGCAGCCC. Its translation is CASSLEVQP. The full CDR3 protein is CASSLEVQPQHF.

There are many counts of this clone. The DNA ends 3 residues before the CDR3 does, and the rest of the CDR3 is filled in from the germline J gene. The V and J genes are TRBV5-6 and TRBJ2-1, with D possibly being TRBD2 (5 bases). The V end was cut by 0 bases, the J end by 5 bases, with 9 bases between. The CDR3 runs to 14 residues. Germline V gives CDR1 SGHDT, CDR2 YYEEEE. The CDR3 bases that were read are TGTGCCAGCAGCTTGGGACTATCCGACAATGAG. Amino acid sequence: CASSLGLSDNE. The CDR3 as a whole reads CASSLGLSDNEQFF.

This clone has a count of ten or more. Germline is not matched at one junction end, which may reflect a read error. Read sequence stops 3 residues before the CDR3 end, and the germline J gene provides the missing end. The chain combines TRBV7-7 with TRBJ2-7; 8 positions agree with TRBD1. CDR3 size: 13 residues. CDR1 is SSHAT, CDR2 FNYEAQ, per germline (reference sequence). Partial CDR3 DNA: TGTGCTAGCAGCTTCGGACAGGGCTACGAG. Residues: CASSFGQGYE. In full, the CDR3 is CASSFGQGYEQYF.

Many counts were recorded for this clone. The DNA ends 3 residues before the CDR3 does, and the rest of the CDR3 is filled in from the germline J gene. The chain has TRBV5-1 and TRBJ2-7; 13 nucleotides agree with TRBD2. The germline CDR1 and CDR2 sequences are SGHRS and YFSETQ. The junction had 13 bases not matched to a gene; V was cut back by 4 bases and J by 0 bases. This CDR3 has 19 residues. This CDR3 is CASSIQTSGRLSSSYEQYF. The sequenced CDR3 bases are TGCGCCAGCAGCATACAGACTAGCGGGAGGCTCTCGAGCTCCTACGAG.

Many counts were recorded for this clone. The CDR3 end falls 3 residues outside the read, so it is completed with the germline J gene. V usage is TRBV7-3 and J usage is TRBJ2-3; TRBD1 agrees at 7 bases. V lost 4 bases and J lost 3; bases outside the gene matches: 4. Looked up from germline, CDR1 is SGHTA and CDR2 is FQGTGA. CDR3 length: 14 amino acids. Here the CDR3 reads CASSSTGATDTQYF. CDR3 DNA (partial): TGTGCCAGCAGCTCAACAGGGGCAACAGATACG.

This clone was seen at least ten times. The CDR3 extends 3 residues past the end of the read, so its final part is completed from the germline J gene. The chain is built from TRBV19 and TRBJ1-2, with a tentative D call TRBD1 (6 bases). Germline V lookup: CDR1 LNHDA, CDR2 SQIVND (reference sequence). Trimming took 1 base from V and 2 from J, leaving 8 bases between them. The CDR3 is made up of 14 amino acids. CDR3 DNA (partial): TGTGCCAGTAGTATAGGGACAGTCAACTATGGC. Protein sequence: CASSIGTVNYG. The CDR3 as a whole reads CASSIGTVNYGYTF.

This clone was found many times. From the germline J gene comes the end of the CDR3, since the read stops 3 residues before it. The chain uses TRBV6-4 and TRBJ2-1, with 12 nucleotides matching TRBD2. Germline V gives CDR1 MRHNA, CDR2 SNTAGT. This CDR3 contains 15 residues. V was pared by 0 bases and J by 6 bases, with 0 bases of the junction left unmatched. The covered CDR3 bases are TGTGCCAGCAGTGACTCACTAGCGGGAGGCAATGAG. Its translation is CASSDSLAGGNE. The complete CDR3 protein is CASSDSLAGGNEQFF.

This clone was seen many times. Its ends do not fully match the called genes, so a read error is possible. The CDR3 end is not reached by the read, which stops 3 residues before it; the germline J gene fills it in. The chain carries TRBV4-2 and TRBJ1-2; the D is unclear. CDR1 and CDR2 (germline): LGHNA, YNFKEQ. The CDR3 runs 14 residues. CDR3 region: CASSQDVLMVGYTF. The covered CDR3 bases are TGCGCCAGCAGCCAAGACGTCCTAATGGTCGGC.

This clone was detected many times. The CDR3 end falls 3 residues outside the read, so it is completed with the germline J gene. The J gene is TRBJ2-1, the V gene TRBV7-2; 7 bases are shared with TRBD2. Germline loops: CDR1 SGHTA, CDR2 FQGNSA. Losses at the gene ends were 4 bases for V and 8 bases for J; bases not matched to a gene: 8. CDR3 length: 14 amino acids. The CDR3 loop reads CASSSRLAADEQFF. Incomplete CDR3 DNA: TGTGCCAGCAGCTCCCGCCTAGCGGCCGATGAG.

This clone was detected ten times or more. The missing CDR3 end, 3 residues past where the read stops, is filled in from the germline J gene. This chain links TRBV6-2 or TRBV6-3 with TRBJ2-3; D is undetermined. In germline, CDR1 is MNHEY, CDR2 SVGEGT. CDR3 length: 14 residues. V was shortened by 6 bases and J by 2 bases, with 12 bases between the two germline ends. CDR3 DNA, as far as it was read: TGTGCCAGCAGCCTACTACTCCACACAGATACG. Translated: CASSLLLHTDT. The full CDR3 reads CASSLLLHTDTQYF.

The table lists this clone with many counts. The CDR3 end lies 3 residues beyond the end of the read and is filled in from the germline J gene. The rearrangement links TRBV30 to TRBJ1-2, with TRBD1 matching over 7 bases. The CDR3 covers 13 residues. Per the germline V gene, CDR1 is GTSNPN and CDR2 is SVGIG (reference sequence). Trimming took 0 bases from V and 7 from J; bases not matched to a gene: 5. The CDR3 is CAWSVQGRSGYTF. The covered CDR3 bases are TGTGCCTGGAGTGTACAGGGGCGCAGTGGC.

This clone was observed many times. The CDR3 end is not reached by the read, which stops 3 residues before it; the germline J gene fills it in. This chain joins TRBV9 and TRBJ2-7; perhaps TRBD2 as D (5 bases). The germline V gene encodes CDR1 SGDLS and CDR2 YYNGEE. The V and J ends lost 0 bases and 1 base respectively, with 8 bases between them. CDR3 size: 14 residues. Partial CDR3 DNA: TGTGCCAGCAGCGTAGGAGAGGGTTCCTACGAG. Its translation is CASSVGEGSYE. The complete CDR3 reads CASSVGEGSYEQYF.

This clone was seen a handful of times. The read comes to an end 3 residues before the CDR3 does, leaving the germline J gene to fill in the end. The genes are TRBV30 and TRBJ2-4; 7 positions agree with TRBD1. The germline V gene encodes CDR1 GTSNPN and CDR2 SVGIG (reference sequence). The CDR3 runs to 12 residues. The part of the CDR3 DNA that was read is TGTGCCTGGGGTGACAGGGCTAGGGGT. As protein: CAWGDRARG. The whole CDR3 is CAWGDRARGQYF.

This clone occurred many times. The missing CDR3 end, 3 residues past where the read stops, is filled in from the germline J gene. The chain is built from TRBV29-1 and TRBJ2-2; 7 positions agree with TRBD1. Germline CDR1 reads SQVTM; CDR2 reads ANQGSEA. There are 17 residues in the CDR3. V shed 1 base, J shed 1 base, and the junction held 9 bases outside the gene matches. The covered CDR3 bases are TGCAGCGTTGAAGTCGACCCACAGGGGATGAACACCGGGGAG. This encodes CSVEVDPQGMNTGE. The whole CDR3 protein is CSVEVDPQGMNTGELFF.

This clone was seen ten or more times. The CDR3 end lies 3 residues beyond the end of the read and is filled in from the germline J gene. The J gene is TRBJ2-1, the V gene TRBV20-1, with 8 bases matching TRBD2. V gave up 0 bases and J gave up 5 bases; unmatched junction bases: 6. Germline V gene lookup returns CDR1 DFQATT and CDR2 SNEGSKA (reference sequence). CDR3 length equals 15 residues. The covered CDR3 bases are TGCAGTGCTAGAGATCCAGCGGGAGTAGACAATGAG. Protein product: CSARDPAGVDNE. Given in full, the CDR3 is CSARDPAGVDNEQFF.

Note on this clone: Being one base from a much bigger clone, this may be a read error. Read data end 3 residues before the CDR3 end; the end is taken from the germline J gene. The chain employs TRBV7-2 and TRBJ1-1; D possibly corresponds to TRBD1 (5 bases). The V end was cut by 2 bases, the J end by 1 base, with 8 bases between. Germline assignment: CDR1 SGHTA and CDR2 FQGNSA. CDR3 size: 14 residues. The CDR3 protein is CASSLLGGNTEAFF. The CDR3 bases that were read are TGTGCCAGCAGCTTATTGGGGGGGAACACTGAA.

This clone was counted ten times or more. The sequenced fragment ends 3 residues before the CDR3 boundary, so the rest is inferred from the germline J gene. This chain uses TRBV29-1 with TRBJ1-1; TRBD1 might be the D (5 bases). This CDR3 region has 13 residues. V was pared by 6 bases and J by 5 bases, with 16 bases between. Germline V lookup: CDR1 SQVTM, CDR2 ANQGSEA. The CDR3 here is CSVLKRGGTEAFF. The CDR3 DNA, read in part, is TGCAGCGTATTAAAGCGGGGGGGGACTGAA.